These 7 T cell receptor beta chains originate from one sample sequenced in a study of cytomegalovirus exposure and HLA in healthy donors. The PCR was carried out with 60 Vbeta primers and 13 Jbeta primers. Clones were read by immunoSEQ multiplex PCR, and TCRdb kept only the in-frame ones, dropping some. The sample lists around 130,000 clones; roughly 71% were seen once. Sample: PBMCs. All receptors come from a woman aged 40 to 55 in good health and CMV-seropositive.

This clone came up once. V gene TRBV30 combines with J gene TRBJ2-4; 7 bases agree with TRBD1. Germline-derived CDR1 and CDR2 are GTSNPN and SVGIG (reference sequence). After removal of 1 base from V and 5 bases from J, the junction contained 2 bases not matched to a gene. The CDR3 spans 13 residues. CDR3 protein: CAWSAGTENIQYF. The CDR3 coding sequence is TGTGCCTGGAGTGCAGGGACAGAAAACATTCAGTACTTC.

The V call is TRBV28, the J call TRBJ1-2; possibly TRBD1 for D (6 bases). V was pared by 6 bases and J by 4 bases, with 12 bases between. The CDR3 totals 13 residues. Germline values: CDR1 MDHEN, CDR2 SYDVKM. CDR3 region: CASSPGELYGYTF. CDR3 bases: TGTGCCAGCAGCCCAGGGGAACTCTATGGCTACACCTTC.

The V call is TRBV6-5, the J call TRBJ1-2; the D gene is possibly TRBD1 (6 bases). There are 15 residues in the CDR3. Germline V gene data show CDR1 as MNHEY and CDR2 as SVGAGI. V was pared by 2 bases and J by 4 bases, with 14 bases between. The CDR3 DNA sequence: TGTGCCAGCAGTTACCCACAGGGATACGGCTATGGCTACACCTTC. It yields the protein CASSYPQGYGYGYTF.

V is TRBV7-8 and J is TRBJ2-1; TRBD1 agrees at 7 bases. Germline lookup yields CDR1 SGHVS and CDR2 FQNEAQ. With 5 bases clipped from V and 9 bases from J, the junction kept 10 bases outside the gene matches. The CDR3 is made up of 14 amino acids. CDR3 DNA sequence: TGTGCCAGCAGCACACGTACAGGGGTCGGTGAGCAGTTCTTC. Its protein product is CASSTRTGVGEQFF.

The chain couples TRBV14 to TRBJ1-1; D gene ambiguous. This CDR3 is 17 amino acids long. Germline CDR1 is SGHDN and CDR2 is FVKESK. V lost 1 base, J lost 0 bases, and 15 bases lay in between. CDR3 in amino acids: CASSQGLQLAMNTEAFF. The DNA of the CDR3 is TGTGCCAGCAGCCAAGGGTTACAGCTTGCTATGAACACTGAAGCTTTCTTT.

Relative to its sample, this clone is medium-sized (0.01 to 0.1%). V is TRBV6-5 and J is TRBJ2-7; tentatively, D is TRBD1 (6 bases). Germline CDR1 MNHEY, CDR2 SVGAGI. CDR3 length: 15 amino acids. Between the trimmed V and J ends, which lost 0 bases and 0 bases, there was a span of 9 bases. For the CDR3, the DNA is TGTGCCAGCAGTTACTCTGAAGGGGGCTCCTACGAGCAGTACTTC. This encodes CASSYSEGGSYEQYF.

This clone was detected only a few times. The chain is built from TRBV4-1 and TRBJ1-1; no definite D call. The ends were cut back, 0 bases at V and 1 base at J, with 9 bases in the middle. The CDR3 runs 15 residues. Germline loops: CDR1 MGHRA, CDR2 YSYEKL. The CDR3 region has the DNA TGCGCCAGCAGCCAAGATGGAGGTAGGAACACTGAAGCTTTCTTT. Translation: CASSQDGGRNTEAFF.